These 3 T cell receptor beta chains share one sample of origin, sequenced in a study of cytomegalovirus exposure and HLA in healthy donors. In the PCR, 60 Vbeta and 13 Jbeta primers were used. Produced via immunoSEQ multiplex PCR; TCRdb's table is partial and in-frame only. This sample has 150,000 to 200,000 clones, with around 75% found just once. Sequencing input: PBMCs. The receptor set was obtained from a young woman in good health and CMV-seropositive.

This clone was observed once. The chain recombines TRBV11-2 with TRBJ2-7; D may be TRBD1 (5 bases). V dropped 5 bases and J dropped 0 bases, with 11 bases sitting between them. CDR1 is SGHAT and CDR2 is FQNNGV in the germline V gene. The CDR3 sequence is 14 residues long. Here the CDR3 DNA reads TGTGCCAGCAGCAGCGACAGCAGCTCCTACGAGCAGTACTTC. This translates into CASSSDSSSYEQYF.

The genes are TRBV5-6 and TRBJ2-7; tentative D call: TRBD1 (5 bases). V lost 0 bases and J 1 base, leaving 8 bases between the germline ends. The CDR3 consists of 14 residues. The V gene's germline CDR1 is SGHDT and CDR2 YYEEEE. The CDR3 nucleotides are TGTGCCAGCAGCTTGGGACAGAATTCCTACGAGCAGTACTTC. This translates into CASSLGQNSYEQYF.

The chain combines TRBV4-2 with TRBJ2-1; 11 bases map to TRBD2. The CDR3 extends over 15 amino acids. Trimming cost V 1 base and J 10 bases; bases outside gene matches: 6. Germline-derived CDR1 and CDR2 are LGHNA and YNFKEQ. The CDR3 protein is CASSQGTSGGGEQFF. The DNA of the CDR3 is TGTGCCAGCAGCCAAGGAACTAGCGGGGGCGGCGAGCAGTTCTTC.